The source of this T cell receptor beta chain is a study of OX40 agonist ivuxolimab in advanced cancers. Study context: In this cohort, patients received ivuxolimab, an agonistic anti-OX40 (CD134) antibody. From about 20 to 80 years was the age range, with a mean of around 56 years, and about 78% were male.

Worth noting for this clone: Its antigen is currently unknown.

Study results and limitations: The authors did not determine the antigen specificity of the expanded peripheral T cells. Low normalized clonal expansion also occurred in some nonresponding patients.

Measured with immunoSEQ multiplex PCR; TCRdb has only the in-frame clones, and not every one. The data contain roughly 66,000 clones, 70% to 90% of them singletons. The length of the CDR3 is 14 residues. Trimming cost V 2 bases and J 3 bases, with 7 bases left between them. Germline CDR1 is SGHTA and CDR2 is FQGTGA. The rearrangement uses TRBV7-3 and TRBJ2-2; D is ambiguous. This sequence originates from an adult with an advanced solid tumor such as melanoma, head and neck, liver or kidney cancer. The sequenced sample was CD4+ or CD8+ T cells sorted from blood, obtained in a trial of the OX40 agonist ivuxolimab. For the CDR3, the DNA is TGTGCCAGCAGCTTATTCGGGTACACCGGGGAGCTGTTTTTT. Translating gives CASSLFGYTGELFF.